Listed below are T cell receptor beta chains from one sample, sequenced in a study of blood T cell repertoires in COVID-19. Profiling relied on immunoSEQ multiplex PCR, and the TCRdb table lists in-frame clones only, not all of them. The table has some 400,000 clones, 90% seen once. The sample was peripheral blood. The receptors here all came from a man aged 18 to 29 with active or convalescent COVID-19. The CDR3 runs from the conserved cysteine through the conserved F or W. A D gene is named only where the DNA matches it firmly. Rows give clone size only sometimes, using once, few, many, or a class for an expanded clone.

V gene	CDR3 length	clone size	D gene	J gene	CDR3 protein	CDR3 DNA
TRBV6-2/TRBV6-3	12	.	.	TRBJ2-7	CASSADYYEQYF	TGTGCCAGCAGTGCGGACTACTACGAGCAGTACTTC
TRBV11-2	14	.	TRBD1	TRBJ2-5	CASSKDRGWETQYF	TGTGCCAGCAGCAAGGACAGGGGTTGGGAGACCCAGTACTTC
TRBV18	15	.	.	TRBJ2-5	CASSPLTGDQETQYF	TGTGCCAGCTCACCCTTGACAGGAGATCAAGAGACCCAGTACTTC
TRBV5-1	15	.	.	TRBJ2-2	CASTLDRSNTGELFF	TGCGCCAGCACCCTTGACAGGAGCAACACCGGGGAGCTGTTTTTT
TRBV19	16	.	TRBD2	TRBJ2-3	CASSHLAGAPTDTQYF	TGTGCCAGTAGTCATCTAGCGGGGGCCCCCACAGATACGCAGTATTTT
TRBV25-1	11	.	TRBD2	TRBJ2-7	CASGLAREQYF	TGTGCCAGCGGACTAGCGAGGGAGCAGTACTTC
TRBV28	15	.	TRBD1	TRBJ1-5	CASRPETGTNQPQHF	TGTGCCAGCAGGCCAGAGACAGGGACCAATCAGCCCCAGCATTTT
TRBV3-1/TRBV3-2	15	.	TRBD1	TRBJ1-6	CASSLQGGVDSPLHF	TGTGCCAGCAGCCTGCAAGGGGGCGTTGATTCACCCCTCCACTTT
TRBV3-1/TRBV3-2	15	once	.	TRBJ1-2	CASSQTGFRGYGYTF	TGTGCCAGCAGCCAAACAGGGTTTCGCGGCTATGGCTACACCTTC
TRBV6-2/TRBV6-3	15	.	.	TRBJ2-7	CASSYSAGPTYEQYF	TGTGCCAGCAGTTACTCCGCGGGCCCTACCTACGAGCAGTACTTC
TRBV3-1/TRBV3-2	16	.	.	TRBJ2-7	CASSQDYGVRDYEQYF	TGTGCCAGCAGCCAAGATTATGGGGTCCGGGACTACGAGCAGTACTTC
TRBV27	15	.	TRBD2	TRBJ2-1	CASSPRLAGVDEQFF	TGTGCCAGCAGTCCCCGGCTAGCGGGAGTGGATGAGCAGTTCTTC
TRBV6-5	14	.	TRBD1	TRBJ1-2	CASSYGDRGGGYTF	TGTGCCAGCAGTTACGGGGACAGGGGTGGCGGCTACACCTTC
TRBV5-6	14	.	.	TRBJ1-1	CASSFMQGRAEAFF	TGTGCCAGCAGCTTTATGCAGGGTCGCGCTGAAGCTTTCTTT
TRBV4-3	15	.	TRBD2	TRBJ2-2	CASSSGLAGVGELFF	TGCGCCAGCAGCTCGGGACTAGCGGGAGTTGGGGAGCTGTTTTTT
TRBV27	14	.	.	TRBJ1-3	CASSPRGSGNTIYF	TGTGCCAGCAGTCCCAGGGGTTCTGGAAACACCATATATTTT
TRBV2	14	few	.	TRBJ1-5	CASSEVWREQPQHF	TGTGCCAGCAGTGAAGTTTGGAGGGAACAGCCCCAGCATTTT
TRBV7-2	13	.	.	TRBJ1-2	CASKLGLNYGYTF	TGTGCCAGCAAACTGGGCCTTAACTATGGCTACACCTTC
TRBV5-1	16	.	.	TRBJ1-1	CASSLDGVRGNTEAFF	TGCGCCAGCAGCTTGGATGGGGTAAGGGGGAACACTGAAGCTTTCTTT
TRBV27	15	.	TRBD2	TRBJ2-1	CASSLPGLGNNEQFF	TGTGCCAGCAGTTTACCGGGACTAGGGAACAATGAGCAGTTCTTC